A single sample gave rise to the 14 T cell receptor beta chains below, sequenced in a study of blood T cell repertoires in COVID-19. Method: immunoSEQ multiplex PCR; TCRdb's copy keeps in-frame clones and lacks some. The sample carries about 220,000 clones, 90% recorded once. Sequencing input: PBMCs or T cells enriched from blood (not recorded which). All receptors derive from a man aged 30 to 45 who had been exposed to COVID-19.

This chain connects TRBV2 to TRBJ2-3, with a weak D call TRBD2 (6 bases). The CDR3 contains 14 residues. Germline CDR1 SNHLY, CDR2 FYNNEI. The V end was cut by 10 bases, the J end by 2 bases, with 16 bases between. CDR3 sequence reads: CAIPRDSPTDTQYF. The CDR3, as DNA: TGTGCCATCCCCCGGGACTCACCCACAGATACGCAGTATTTT.

The chain recombines TRBV28 with TRBJ2-7, with D uncertain. V lost 2 bases and J lost 7, with 12 bases in between. CDR3 size: 13 residues. Germline V CDR1 and CDR2: MDHEN, SYDVKM. The CDR3 is CASSLRLETEQYF. CDR3 bases: TGTGCCAGCAGTTTAAGGTTGGAGACGGAGCAGTACTTC. Drawing the rest from reference TRBV28 and TRBJ2-7, the complete variable domain is DVKVTQSSRYLVKRTGEKVFLECVQDMDHENMFWYRQDPGLGLRLIYFSYDVKMKEKGDIPEGYSVSREKKERFSLILESASTNQTSMYLCASSLRLETEQYFGPGTRLTVT.

V is TRBV19 and J is TRBJ1-2, with D hard to call. Germline CDR1 is LNHDA and CDR2 is SQIVND (reference sequence). Trimming took 3 bases from V and 5 from J, leaving 7 bases between them. The CDR3 contains 12 residues. The CDR3 bases are TGTGCCAGTAGTATTGCGGGGTATGGCTACACCTTC. Translation: CASSIAGYGYTF.

The V and J genes are TRBV5-1 and TRBJ1-2; D uncertain. Germline CDR1 and CDR2: SGHRS and YFSETQ. V lost 2 bases and J lost 2, with 10 bases in between. The CDR3 extends over 14 amino acids. The CDR3: CASSFEVGNYGYTF. DNA of the CDR3: TGCGCCAGCAGCTTTGAGGTTGGCAACTATGGCTACACCTTC.

The genes are TRBV3-1 (or the pseudogene TRBV3-2) and TRBJ2-1; D possibly corresponds to TRBD1 (5 bases). CDR1 and CDR2 (germline): LGHDT, YNNKEL (reference sequence). There are 16 residues in the CDR3. Trimming removed 1 base from V and 8 bases from J, with 18 bases in between. This CDR3 reads CASSQGGKTVSHEQFF. Written as DNA, the CDR3 is TGTGCCAGCAGCCAAGGAGGAAAGACAGTCTCCCATGAGCAGTTCTTC.

This clone was seen only once. This chain links TRBV29-1 with TRBJ1-2, with D unresolved. Trimming took 0 bases from V and 3 from J, leaving 11 bases between them. The CDR3 runs to 14 residues. In germline, CDR1 is SQVTM, CDR2 ANQGSEA. The DNA for the CDR3 is TGCAGCGTTGAAGAGGGCCGCGGGGACTATGGCTACACCTTC. This gives the protein CSVEEGRGDYGYTF.

This rearrangement joins TRBV5-1 to TRBJ2-1, with D possibly matching TRBD1 (6 bases). The CDR3 runs 14 residues. Germline lookup yields CDR1 SGHRS and CDR2 YFSETQ. V lost 5 bases and J 8 bases, leaving 17 bases between the germline ends. The CDR3 nucleotides are TGCGCCAGCAGTTACCGGGGCGCAGGGGATGAGCAGTTCTTC. Translating gives CASSYRGAGDEQFF.

This clone was seen once. The rearrangement links TRBV12-3 or TRBV12-4 to TRBJ1-1; weak D call: TRBD1 (5 bases). The CDR3 is 13 amino acids. V was pared by 4 bases and J by 7 bases, with 13 bases between. The CDR3 here is CASSWQGTGEAFF. The DNA for the CDR3 is TGTGCCAGCAGTTGGCAGGGAACCGGTGAAGCTTTCTTT.

The V and J genes are TRBV7-2 and TRBJ2-1, with D tentatively TRBD1 (6 bases). There are 15 residues in the CDR3. Trimming stripped 2 bases from V and 2 bases from J, with 10 bases between. Germline lookup yields CDR1 SGHTA and CDR2 FQGNSA. The DNA of the CDR3 is TGTGCCAGCAGCTTATACCAGGGGCCCTACAATGAGCAGTTCTTC. Its translation: CASSLYQGPYNEQFF.

The rearrangement links TRBV7-6 to TRBJ2-5, with a weak D call TRBD2 (5 bases). This CDR3 contains 13 residues. V was shortened by 5 bases and J by 4 bases, with 11 bases between the two germline ends. Germline loops: CDR1 SGHVS, CDR2 FNYEAQ. The CDR3 region is CASSPRGPETQYF. The CDR3 DNA reads as TGTGCCAGCAGCCCCCGAGGGCCAGAGACCCAGTACTTC.

V and J are TRBV29-1 and TRBJ2-7; D perhaps matches TRBD1 (6 bases). The ends were cut back, 6 bases at V and 4 bases at J, with 13 bases in the middle. The CDR3 covers 12 residues. The germline V gene encodes CDR1 SQVTM and CDR2 ANQGSEA. This CDR3 reads CSVGQQTYEQYF. CDR3 nucleotide sequence: TGCAGCGTAGGACAGCAAACATACGAGCAGTACTTC.

The V gene is TRBV4-2, the J gene TRBJ2-5; 9 nucleotides line up with TRBD2. Looked up from germline, CDR1 is LGHNA and CDR2 is YNFKEQ. V dropped 0 bases and J dropped 4; count of bases not matched to a gene: 6. The CDR3 extends over 16 amino acids. CDR3 DNA sequence: TGTGCCAGCAGCCAAGATGCTGCGGGGGGGCCAGAGACCCAGTACTTC. Translating gives CASSQDAAGGPETQYF.

The V and J genes are TRBV7-8 and TRBJ1-4; D not certain. V lost 2 bases to trimming and J lost 0 bases, with 10 bases between them. CDR3 length: 16 amino acids. CDR1 is SGHVS and CDR2 is FQNEAQ in the germline V gene. CDR3 in amino acids: CASSLSAGATNEKLFF. CDR3 bases: TGTGCCAGCAGCTTATCGGCAGGTGCAACTAATGAAAAACTGTTTTTT. The entire variable domain, with the rest obtained from reference TRBV7-8 and TRBJ1-4, is as follows: GAGVSQSPRYKVAKRGQDVALRCDPISGHVSLFWYQQALGQGPEFLTYFQNEAQLDKSGLPSDRFFAERPEGSVSTLKIQRTQQEDSAVYLCASSLSAGATNEKLFFGSGTQLSVL.

V and J are TRBV19 and TRBJ1-5, with 7 positions matching TRBD1. Germline V gene data show CDR1 as LNHDA and CDR2 as SQIVND (reference sequence). V trimming: 5 bases; J trimming: 11 bases; junction bases outside the gene matches: 9. This CDR3 has 13 amino acids. Here the CDR3 DNA reads TGTGCCAGTAGTGGGAGTGAGGGGGCTGCCCAGCATTTT. Translation: CASSGSEGAAQHF.